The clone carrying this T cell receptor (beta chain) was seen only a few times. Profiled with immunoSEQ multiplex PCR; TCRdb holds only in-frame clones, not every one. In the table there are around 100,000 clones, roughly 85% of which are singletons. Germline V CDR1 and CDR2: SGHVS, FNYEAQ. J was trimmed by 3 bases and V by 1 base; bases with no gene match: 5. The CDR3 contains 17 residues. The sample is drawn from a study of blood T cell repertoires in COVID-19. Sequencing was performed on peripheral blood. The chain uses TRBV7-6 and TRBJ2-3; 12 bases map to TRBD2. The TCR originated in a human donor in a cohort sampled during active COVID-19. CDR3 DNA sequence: TGTGCCAGCAGCTTAGTTCCTAGCGGGGGGGTGACAGATACGCAGTATTTT. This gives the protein CASSLVPSGGVTDTQYF.